This T cell receptor (beta chain) comes out of a study of OX40 agonist ivuxolimab in advanced cancers. Across the study: Those enrolled were 80% to 85% male, with a mean age of approximately 60 years and ages from 23 to 79.

The CDR3 is made up of 18 amino acids. Per the germline V gene, CDR1 is SGHVS and CDR2 is FNYEAQ. V lost 0 bases and J 0 bases, leaving 17 bases between the germline ends. The method was immunoSEQ multiplex PCR; TCRdb's version includes in-frame clones alone and lacks a portion of them. The table records some 72,000 clones, roughly 92% of them present only once. The receptor was derived from an adult with an advanced solid tumor such as melanoma, head and neck, liver or kidney cancer. The chain employs TRBV7-6 and TRBJ1-2; D ambiguous. The material was CD4+ or CD8+ T cells sorted from blood, obtained in a trial of the OX40 agonist ivuxolimab. The CDR3, as DNA: TGTGCCAGCAGCTTAGCGGCCCCTCTGGGAATCTCTAACTATGGCTACACCTTC. Protein product: CASSLAAPLGISNYGYTF.